One sample yielded the 18 T cell receptor beta chains listed below, sequenced in a study of cytomegalovirus exposure and HLA in healthy donors. Vbeta (60) and Jbeta (13) primers were used in the PCR. Only in-frame clones appear in the TCRdb table, and some are missing; sequencing was by immunoSEQ multiplex PCR. The repertoire holds around 93,000 clones, with 65% to 85% as singletons. The source material was PBMCs. These receptors all stem from a man in his forties or fifties in good health and CMV-seronegative.

V usage is TRBV7-2 and J usage is TRBJ1-4, with TRBD1 as a possible D gene (6 bases). V lost 4 bases and J 5 bases, leaving 14 bases between the germline ends. The germline CDR1 and CDR2 sequences are SGHTA and FQGNSA. The CDR3 contains 15 residues. The CDR3 loop reads CASSSTGSLNEKLFF. CDR3 bases: TGTGCCAGCAGCTCCACAGGGAGTCTAAATGAAAAACTGTTTTTT.

The V and J genes are TRBV5-4 and TRBJ1-1; possibly TRBD1 for D (5 bases). Germline V gene lookup returns CDR1 SGHNT and CDR2 YYREEE (reference sequence). This CDR3 comprises 13 residues. V shed 5 bases and J shed 2 bases, with 10 bases lying between them. The CDR3 DNA sequence: TGTGCCAGCAGTTCTACAGGTAACACTGAAGCTTTCTTT. Its translation: CASSSTGNTEAFF.

Only a few counts were recorded for this clone. The rearrangement uses TRBV6-1 and TRBJ1-4; D call uncertain. The CDR3 is made up of 14 amino acids. Per the germline V gene, CDR1 is MNHNS and CDR2 is SASEGT. V dropped 4 bases and J dropped 0 bases, with 6 bases sitting between them. In DNA, the CDR3 is TGTGCCAGCAGTGCAGGTGCAACTAATGAAAAACTGTTTTTT. Translating it yields CASSAGATNEKLFF.

The chain couples TRBV2 to TRBJ2-3; tentative D call: TRBD2 (6 bases). V shed 4 bases and J shed 6 bases, with 14 bases lying between them. The CDR3 spans 14 residues. The germline CDR1 and CDR2 sequences are SNHLY and FYNNEI. The CDR3 reads CASSVRRASDTQYF. As DNA, the CDR3 is TGTGCCAGCAGTGTTAGGAGGGCCTCGGATACGCAGTATTTT.

The chain joins TRBV2 to TRBJ1-1; D is possibly TRBD1 (6 bases). Germline V lookup: CDR1 SNHLY, CDR2 FYNNEI. Between the trimmed V and J ends, which lost 5 bases and 2 bases, there was a span of 12 bases. The CDR3 runs to 14 residues. CDR3 sequence reads: CASSYQGQNTEAFF. DNA for the CDR3: TGTGCCAGCAGTTATCAGGGACAAAACACTGAAGCTTTCTTT.

The chain carries TRBV10-3 and TRBJ2-5, with 7 bases that match TRBD1. Germline V gene data show CDR1 as ENHRY and CDR2 as SYGVKD. With 5 bases clipped from V and 2 bases from J, the junction kept 2 bases outside the gene matches. This CDR3 is built from 13 residues. The CDR3: CAISPGQQETQYF. Written as DNA, the CDR3 is TGTGCCATCAGTCCGGGACAGCAAGAGACCCAGTACTTC.

The sample holds one count of this clone. The chain couples TRBV5-1 to TRBJ1-2; perhaps TRBD1 as D (5 bases). Germline V gives CDR1 SGHRS, CDR2 YFSETQ. This CDR3 is built from 13 residues. Trimming stripped 1 base from V and 6 bases from J, with 10 bases between. The CDR3: CASSLSQGNGYTF. CDR3 nucleotide sequence: TGCGCCAGCAGCTTGTCTCAGGGCAATGGCTACACCTTC.

This clone counts as medium-sized (0.01 to 0.1%). This same CDR3 is encoded by further DNA sequences in the sample. The chain employs TRBV11-2 and TRBJ1-1; 8 nucleotides align to TRBD1. The CDR3 covers 15 residues. CDR1 and CDR2 from the germline V gene are SGHAT and FQNNGV. V shed 4 bases, J shed 1 base, and the junction held 5 bases outside the gene matches. This chain's CDR3 is CASSSRTGWNTEAFF. CDR3 coding DNA: TGTGCCAGCAGCTCGAGGACAGGGTGGAACACTGAAGCTTTCTTT. The variable domain in full, with the rest retrieved from reference TRBV11-2 and TRBJ1-1, is EAGVAQSPRYKIIEKRQSVAFWCNPISGHATLYWYQQILGQGPKLLIQFQNNGVVDDSQLPKDRFSAERLKGVDSTLKIQPAKLEDSAVYLCASSSRTGWNTEAFFGQGTRLTVV.

The chain combines TRBV5-4 with TRBJ2-6; 10 bases line up with TRBD1. This CDR3 has 20 residues. The V gene's germline CDR1 is SGHNT and CDR2 YYREEE (reference sequence). Trimming removed 0 bases from V and 1 base from J; junction bases left unmatched: 10. In DNA form, the CDR3 reads TGTGCCAGCAGCTTGGCCTGGGGGACAGGGGCGATTTCTGGGGCCAACGTCCTGACTTTC. It specifies CASSLAWGTGAISGANVLTF.

The chain links TRBV30 to TRBJ2-7; D unclear. Trimming removed 0 bases from V and 5 bases from J, with 14 bases in between. The CDR3 is 14 residues long. From germline, CDR1 is GTSNPN and CDR2 SVGIG (reference sequence). The CDR3 reads CAWSVLGSTDEQYF. DNA for the CDR3: TGTGCCTGGAGTGTACTGGGCTCCACGGACGAGCAGTACTTC. The complete variable domain, with remaining parts taken from reference TRBV30 and TRBJ2-7, reads SQTIHQWPATLVQPVGSPLSLECTVEGTSNPNLYWYRQAAGRGLQLLFYSVGIGQISSEVPQNLSASRPQDRQFILSSKKLLLSDSGFYLCAWSVLGSTDEQYFGPGTRLTVT.

The chain couples TRBV4-2 to TRBJ2-5; TRBD2 matches at 14 bases. J gave up 7 bases and V 4 bases, and 8 bases lay outside the gene matches. CDR3 size: 16 residues. The germline CDR1 and CDR2 sequences are LGHNA and YNFKEQ. The CDR3 loop is CASSPGLAGAEGTQYF. The DNA for the CDR3 is TGTGCCAGCAGCCCGGGACTAGCGGGAGCAGAAGGGACCCAGTACTTC.

The gene calls are TRBV27 and TRBJ2-1; TRBD2 aligns across 9 bases. Germline V lookup: CDR1 MNHEY, CDR2 SMNVEV (reference sequence). The V and J ends lost 5 bases and 0 bases, in that order; junction bases with no gene match: 11. The CDR3 covers 18 residues. CDR3 nucleotide sequence: TGTGCCAGCAGTCCCTTAGCGGGAGCGGTGATCTCCTACAATGAGCAGTTCTTC. Residues: CASSPLAGAVISYNEQFF.

The rearrangement uses TRBV5-1 and TRBJ1-2; D unclear. Looked up from germline, CDR1 is SGHRS and CDR2 is YFSETQ. The CDR3 is made up of 12 amino acids. V lost 0 bases and J 6 bases, leaving 6 bases between the germline ends. The CDR3 nucleotides are TGCGCCAGCAGCTTGGGGCAGAATGGCTACACCTTC. This codes for CASSLGQNGYTF.

This chain joins TRBV5-1 and TRBJ2-7, with D unclear. Germline loops: CDR1 SGHRS, CDR2 YFSETQ. Trimming left V 0 bases short and J 5 bases short, with 12 bases between. The CDR3 is 14 residues long. CDR3 sequence (DNA): TGCGCCAGCAGCTTGGACTCACCAAACCACGAGCAGTACTTC. This encodes CASSLDSPNHEQYF.

The chain carries TRBV5-8 and TRBJ1-2; the D gene is possibly TRBD1 (5 bases). Per germline, CDR1 SGHTS and CDR2 YDEGEE. This CDR3 contains 15 residues. Trimming took off 4 bases at V and 2 bases at J, with 15 bases between the two ends. CDR3 region: CASSPRQPWNYGYTF. CDR3 coding DNA: TGTGCCAGCAGCCCCCGACAGCCGTGGAACTATGGCTACACCTTC.

The chain combines TRBV6-5 with TRBJ2-1; TRBD2 might be the D (6 bases). CDR1 is MNHEY and CDR2 is SVGAGI in the germline V gene. This CDR3 has 13 residues. The V and J ends lost 10 bases and 6 bases respectively, with 16 bases between them. The CDR3 region is CATGAGTRNEQFF. CDR3 in DNA: TGTGCCACTGGGGCCGGGACTCGCAATGAGCAGTTCTTC.

This clone showed up many times. This chain links TRBV18 with TRBJ2-1; 7 bases are shared with TRBD1. The germline V gene has CDR1 KGHSH and CDR2 LQKENI. Unmatched junction bases numbered 7, after V lost 1 base and J lost 4 bases. CDR3 length: 16 residues. In DNA, the CDR3 is TGTGCCAGCTCACCACGATCAGGGGGTAGATACAATGAGCAGTTCTTC. This codes for CASSPRSGGRYNEQFF.

The rearrangement uses TRBV2 and TRBJ1-5; D is ambiguous. V lost 7 bases to trimming and J lost 1 base, with 14 bases between them. Per germline, CDR1 SNHLY and CDR2 FYNNEI. The length of the CDR3 is 15 residues. The CDR3 bases are TGTGCCAGCACCACCGAAGGAGGGAGCAATCAGCCCCAGCATTTT. It codes for CASTTEGGSNQPQHF.